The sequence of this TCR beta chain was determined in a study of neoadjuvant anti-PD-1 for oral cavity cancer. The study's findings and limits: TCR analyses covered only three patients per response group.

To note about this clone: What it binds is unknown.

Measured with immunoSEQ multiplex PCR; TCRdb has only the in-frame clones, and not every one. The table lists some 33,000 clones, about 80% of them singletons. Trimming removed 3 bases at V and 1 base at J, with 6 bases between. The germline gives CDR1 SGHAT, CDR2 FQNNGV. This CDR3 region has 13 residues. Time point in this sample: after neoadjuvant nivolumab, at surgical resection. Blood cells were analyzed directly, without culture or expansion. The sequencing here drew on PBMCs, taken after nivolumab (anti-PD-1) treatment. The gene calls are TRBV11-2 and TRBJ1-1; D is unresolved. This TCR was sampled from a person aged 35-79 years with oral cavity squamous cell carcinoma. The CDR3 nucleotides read TGTGCCAGCAGCTTGTACACGAACACTGAAGCTTTCTTT. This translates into CASSLYTNTEAFF.